The 19 T cell receptor beta chains below were found in one sample sequenced in a study of cytomegalovirus exposure and HLA in healthy donors. The PCR employed 60 Vbeta primers together with 13 Jbeta primers. The method was immunoSEQ multiplex PCR; TCRdb's version includes in-frame clones alone and lacks a portion of them. This listing includes more than 45,000 clones. The source material was PBMCs. The receptor set was obtained from a male donor in good health and CMV-seronegative.

The chain joins TRBV5-1 to TRBJ2-5, with 8 nucleotides matching TRBD1. Germline CDR1 and CDR2: SGHRS and YFSETQ. CDR3 length equals 14 residues. J lost 0 bases, V lost 4 bases, and 2 bases had no gene match. The CDR3 nucleotides read TGCGCCAGCAGCATGGGACAGGACCAAGAGACCCAGTACTTC. It specifies CASSMGQDQETQYF.

V usage is TRBV6-6 and J usage is TRBJ1-4; 8 bases align to TRBD1. From germline, CDR1 is MNHNY and CDR2 SVGAGI (reference sequence). CDR3 length: 16 amino acids. Trimming cost V 4 bases and J 3 bases; bases outside gene matches: 7. The chain's CDR3 is CASSFRQGPANEKLFF. The CDR3 nucleotides read TGTGCCAGCAGTTTTCGACAGGGGCCGGCTAATGAAAAACTGTTTTTT.

This chain connects TRBV9 to TRBJ1-2; 7 bases are shared with TRBD1. CDR3 length: 13 residues. V was pared by 0 bases and J by 7 bases, with 3 bases of the junction left unmatched. Germline V gives CDR1 SGDLS, CDR2 YYNGEE. The CDR3 loop is CASSVDAGGGYTF. CDR3 DNA: TGTGCCAGCAGCGTAGATGCAGGGGGTGGCTACACCTTC.

The chain employs TRBV4-1 and TRBJ2-1; TRBD2 agrees at 7 bases. Germline loops: CDR1 MGHRA, CDR2 YSYEKL. J gave up 7 bases and V 5 bases, and 5 bases lay outside the gene matches. The CDR3 runs to 13 residues. CDR3 region: CASSLGTTNEQFF. CDR3 sequence (DNA): TGCGCCAGCAGCTTGGGGACTACGAATGAGCAGTTCTTC.

The chain joins TRBV4-3 to TRBJ2-6; D is ambiguous. The CDR3 length is 19 residues. Germline V gives CDR1 LGHNA, CDR2 YSLEER. V was trimmed by 0 bases and J by 4 bases, leaving 19 bases between them. The CDR3 here is CASSQDWWKRDTGANVLTF. The DNA of the CDR3 is TGCGCCAGCAGCCAAGATTGGTGGAAACGAGACACCGGGGCCAACGTCCTGACTTTC.

The rearrangement links TRBV29-1 to TRBJ2-7, with 7 positions matching TRBD2. This CDR3 has 13 residues. The V gene's germline CDR1 is SQVTM and CDR2 ANQGSEA. V lost 8 bases and J lost 7; bases outside the gene matches: 14. CDR3 residues: CSIGTATGREQYF. In nucleotides, the CDR3 is TGCAGCATCGGGACGGCGACCGGGAGGGAGCAGTACTTC.

This chain joins TRBV9 and TRBJ2-1; 8 positions match TRBD2. Germline CDR1 and CDR2: SGDLS and YYNGEE. The CDR3 spans 13 residues. With V trimmed by 0 bases and J by 13 bases, 6 bases remained unmatched. CDR3 bases: TGTGCCAGCAGCGTAGGAAGCAGCGGGGGCCAGTTCTTC. Amino acids: CASSVGSSGGQFF.

The chain carries TRBV4-1 and TRBJ2-1, with a weak D call TRBD2 (6 bases). Trimming removed 1 base from V and 3 bases from J, with 13 bases in between. The germline CDR1 and CDR2 sequences are MGHRA and YSYEKL. This CDR3 spans 16 amino acids. The CDR3 region has the DNA TGCGCCAGCAGCCAAGCAACTAGCCACCTCTACAATGAGCAGTTCTTC. Its translation is CASSQATSHLYNEQFF.

The chain is built from TRBV5-1 and TRBJ1-3, with D possibly TRBD1 on 6 matching bases. The CDR3 is 15 amino acids. Trimming shortened V by 3 bases and J by 2 bases, and 12 bases separated the two germline ends. Per the germline V gene, CDR1 is SGHRS and CDR2 is YFSETQ. CDR3 sequence reads: CASSSGEGAGNTIYF. The CDR3 DNA is TGCGCCAGCAGCTCAGGGGAAGGCGCTGGAAACACCATATATTTT.

This sequence joins TRBV5-1 and TRBJ2-5; the match to TRBD2 covers 12 bases. Germline V lookup: CDR1 SGHRS, CDR2 YFSETQ. This CDR3 comprises 16 residues. The V and J ends lost 4 bases and 4 bases, in that order; junction bases with no gene match: 8. The CDR3: CASSPSSGGAAETQYF. For the CDR3, the DNA is TGCGCCAGCAGCCCCTCTAGCGGGGGGGCCGCAGAGACCCAGTACTTC. Filled out from reference TRBV5-1 and TRBJ2-5, the complete variable domain reads KAGVTQTPRYLIKTRGQQVTLSCSPISGHRSVSWYQQTPGQGLQFLFEYFSETQRNKGNFPGRFSGRQFSNSRSEMNVSTLELGDSALYLCASSPSSGGAAETQYFGPGTRLLVL.

V usage is TRBV4-2 and J usage is TRBJ2-5; the D gene is possibly TRBD2 (6 bases). Germline V gene data show CDR1 as LGHNA and CDR2 as YNFKEQ. CDR3 size: 14 residues. Trimming cost V 0 bases and J 6 bases, with 11 bases left between them. CDR3 protein: CASSQDIGRKTQYF. DNA for the CDR3: TGTGCCAGCAGCCAAGATATAGGGAGGAAGACCCAGTACTTC.

V and J are TRBV5-1 and TRBJ1-5; 9 bases are a match to TRBD1. V shed 0 bases and J 11 bases; nucleotides not matched to a gene: 18. This CDR3 is built from 18 residues. Looked up from germline, CDR1 is SGHRS and CDR2 is YFSETQ. The CDR3 loop reads CASSLAEILGQGNIAQHF. Written as DNA, the CDR3 is TGCGCCAGCAGCTTGGCAGAGATCCTGGGACAGGGAAATATAGCCCAGCATTTT.

The chain's CDR3 is CASSTRLAGAINNEQFF. The CDR3 nucleotides read TGTGCCAGCAGCACCCGACTAGCGGGAGCTATCAACAATGAGCAGTTCTTC. V gene TRBV11-2 combines with J gene TRBJ2-1; the match to TRBD2 covers 12 bases. This CDR3 contains 17 residues. V lost 5 bases and J lost 5; bases outside the gene matches: 10. CDR1 is SGHAT and CDR2 is FQNNGV in the germline V gene.

V is TRBV5-6 and J is TRBJ1-2; D may be TRBD1 (6 bases). In germline, CDR1 is SGHDT, CDR2 YYEEEE. V lost 4 bases to trimming and J lost 5 bases, with 12 bases between them. CDR3 length equals 13 residues. The CDR3 sequence is CASSLGQSYGYTF. The CDR3 nucleotides are TGTGCCAGCAGCCTCGGACAGTCTTATGGCTACACCTTC.

This rearrangement joins TRBV11-3 to TRBJ2-2; 7 bases are a match to TRBD2. Germline values: CDR1 SGHNT, CDR2 YENEEA. V dropped 5 bases and J dropped 1; count of bases not matched to a gene: 1. This CDR3 comprises 14 residues. The CDR3 DNA sequence: TGTGCCAGCAGCCCGGGAGGGAACACCGGGGAGCTGTTTTTT. This codes for CASSPGGNTGELFF. Supplemented by reference TRBV11-3 and TRBJ2-2, the full variable domain reads EAGVVQSPRYKIIEKKQPVAFWCNPISGHNTLYWYLQNLGQGPELLIRYENEEAVDDSQLPKDRFSAERLKGVDSTLKIQPAELGDSAVYLCASSPGGNTGELFFGEGSRLTVL.

CDR3 DNA sequence: TGTGCCATCAGTGAGTCGCGGGGGCCCGAGACCCAGTACTTC. Protein: CAISESRGPETQYF. V and J are TRBV10-3 and TRBJ2-5; maybe TRBD2 (7 bases). There are 14 residues in the CDR3. Germline V gives CDR1 ENHRY, CDR2 SYGVKD. V was cut by 0 bases and J by 5 bases, with 10 bases left in between.

V gene TRBV28 combines with J gene TRBJ1-2; D not certain. The CDR3 is 14 residues long. Germline V lookup: CDR1 MDHEN, CDR2 SYDVKM. V was clipped by 6 bases and J by 8 bases, with 19 bases between them. The CDR3 DNA is TGTGCCAGCAGCCTCCGCGGAGTCCAGAAAGGCTACACCTTC. Encoded protein: CASSLRGVQKGYTF.

This chain connects TRBV6-5 to TRBJ1-5; the D gene is possibly TRBD1 (5 bases). V lost 6 bases and J 6 bases, leaving 15 bases between the germline ends. Germline V gene data show CDR1 as MNHEY and CDR2 as SVGAGI. CDR3 size: 14 residues. The DNA of the CDR3 is TGTGCCAGCAGCCTCCAGGGCATGGGTCAGCCCCAGCATTTT. It is translated as CASSLQGMGQPQHF.

The chain is built from TRBV5-1 and TRBJ1-1; TRBD1 is a possible D gene (5 bases). The germline V gene encodes CDR1 SGHRS and CDR2 YFSETQ. V dropped 3 bases and J dropped 4 bases, with 13 bases sitting between them. The CDR3 runs 14 residues. CDR3 nucleotide sequence: TGCGCCAGCAGCTCCCTCGGGGGGAGCACTGAAGCTTTCTTT. Protein product: CASSSLGGSTEAFF.